These T cell receptor beta chains were read from a single sample in a study of T cells after posttransplantation cyclophosphamide. Libraries were prepared by immunoSEQ multiplex PCR; TCRdb keeps only in-frame clonotypes and omits some of them. Of approximately 22,000 clones listed, 73% are singletons. Material: memory CD4+ T cells sorted from PBMCs. All receptors derive from an older woman in good health, CMV-negative, and a related stem cell transplant donor. Both conserved end residues are part of each CDR3. A D gene is named only where the DNA matches it firmly. Rows may omit the clone size; those that give it use once, few, many or a size class.

V gene	D gene	clone size	J gene	CDR3 length	CDR3 DNA	CDR3 protein
TRBV19	TRBD1	NA	TRBJ1-5	15	TGTGCCAGTAGGGGCGGACAGGGAGGAAATCAGCCCCAGCATTTT	CASRGGQGGNQPQHF
TRBV27	TRBD2	NA	TRBJ2-5	16	TGTGCCAGCAGTCCCCGAGGTAGCGGGGACCAAGAGACCCAGTACTTC	CASSPRGSGDQETQYF
TRBV2	TRBD2	NA	TRBJ2-3	14	TGTGCCAGCAACTTAGCGGGCCTCACAGATACGCAGTATTTT	CASNLAGLTDTQYF
TRBV27	NA	NA	TRBJ2-2	13	TGTGCCAGCGGTAGAATCGGGAACGGGGAGCTGTTTTTT	CASGRIGNGELFF
TRBV9	TRBD2	NA	TRBJ2-1	15	TGTGCCAGCAGCTCGATAGCGGGGGGGCGCCATGAGCAGTTCTTC	CASSSIAGGRHEQFF
TRBV9	NA	NA	TRBJ2-1	12	TGTGCCAGCAGCGACTATTACAATGAGCAGTTCTTC	CASSDYYNEQFF
TRBV14	NA	NA	TRBJ2-1	15	TGTGCCAGCAGCTCGAGGGGGAACTCCTACAATGAGCAGTTCTTC	CASSSRGNSYNEQFF
TRBV4-1	NA	few	TRBJ1-5	16	TGCGCCAGCAACCTCGGGTGGGCTAGGGGGAATCAGCCCCAGCATTTT	CASNLGWARGNQPQHF
TRBV4-2	NA	few	TRBJ2-5	13	TGTGCCAGCAGCGCCGGGGTGGGGGAGACCCAGTACTTC	CASSAGVGETQYF
TRBV28	TRBD1	NA	TRBJ1-2	15	TGTGCCAGCAGTCCCGACAGGGCGAGGGTCTATGGCTACACCTTC	CASSPDRARVYGYTF
TRBV30	NA	NA	TRBJ2-4	12	TGTGCCTGGTCCAGGACAGCAGACATTCAGTACTTC	CAWSRTADIQYF
TRBV6-5	TRBD1	NA	TRBJ1-1	13	TGTGCCAGCACCGGGACAGGGCGTTTCGGGGCTTTCTTT	CASTGTGRFGAFF
TRBV7-8	NA	NA	TRBJ2-7	16	TGTGCCAGCAGCATCGGCAGGGGGAGGACTACCTACGAGCAGTACTTC	CASSIGRGRTTYEQYF
TRBV4-3	NA	NA	TRBJ1-2	13	TGCGCCAGCAGCCAAGAACTTCGCGGGGGCTACACCTTC	CASSQELRGGYTF
TRBV2	TRBD1	NA	TRBJ1-6	15	TGTGCCAGCAGGAAGCACGACAGGGAAAATTCACCCCTCCACTTT	CASRKHDRENSPLHF
TRBV7-9	TRBD1	few	TRBJ1-1	14	TGTGCCAGCATCCGCAGGGGGGGGACAGGTGAAGCTTTCTTT	CASIRRGGTGEAFF
TRBV7-9	NA	NA	TRBJ2-3	14	TGTGCCAGCAGCCTGGCGGGGGCAACAGATACGCAGTATTTT	CASSLAGATDTQYF
TRBV11-2	TRBD2	NA	TRBJ2-7	16	TGTGCCAGCAGCTTAGGGGGGCTAGCGGGGACCTACGAGCAGTACTTC	CASSLGGLAGTYEQYF
TRBV4-1	TRBD1	NA	TRBJ2-1	15	TGCGCCAGCAGGCAGGGCCAGGGGGCTCAGAATGAGCAGTTCTTC	CASRQGQGAQNEQFF
TRBV7-6	NA	NA	TRBJ2-5	12	TGTGCCAGCAGCTCCGGGACAACGACCCAGTACTTC	CASSSGTTTQYF
TRBV4-1	NA	NA	TRBJ1-1	15	TGCGCCAGCAGCCAAAGAACGGGGGTGAACACTGAAGCTTTCTTT	CASSQRTGVNTEAFF
TRBV2	TRBD2	NA	TRBJ2-7	13	TGTGCCAGCAGGTTGACTAGCGGGGGGTTACCGTACTTC	CASRLTSGGLPYF
TRBV10-1	TRBD2	NA	TRBJ2-2	14	TGCGCCAGCAGTTGGGGACTAAACACCGGGGAGCTGTTTTTT	CASSWGLNTGELFF